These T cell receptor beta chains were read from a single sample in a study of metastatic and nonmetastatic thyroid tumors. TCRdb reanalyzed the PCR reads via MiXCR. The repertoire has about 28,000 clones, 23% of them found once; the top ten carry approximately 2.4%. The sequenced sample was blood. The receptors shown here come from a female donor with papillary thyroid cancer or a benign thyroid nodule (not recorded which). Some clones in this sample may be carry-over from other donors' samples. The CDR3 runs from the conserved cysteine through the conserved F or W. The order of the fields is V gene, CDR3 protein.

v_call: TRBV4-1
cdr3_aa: CASSQRTGSSYEQYF

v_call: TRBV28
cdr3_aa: CASSLPPGSGSLYNEQFF

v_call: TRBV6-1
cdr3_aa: CASSRGGARETQYF

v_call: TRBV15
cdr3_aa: CATSRVLGPYEQYF

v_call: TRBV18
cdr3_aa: CASSPPVQENYGYTF

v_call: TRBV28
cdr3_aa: CASSLLSPAGSLYEQYF

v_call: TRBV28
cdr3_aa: CASRPDPSGGYTF

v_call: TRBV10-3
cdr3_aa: CAISEIRTDGWFSYEQYF

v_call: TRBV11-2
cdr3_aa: CASSFNGEGTGELFF

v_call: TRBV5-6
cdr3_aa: CASSLLRGGDSNQPQHF

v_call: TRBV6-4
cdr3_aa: CASSDPNSDSTISGNTIYF

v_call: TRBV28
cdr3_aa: CASRFCVGVGANVLTF

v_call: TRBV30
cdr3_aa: CAWSVPWGTATNEKLFF

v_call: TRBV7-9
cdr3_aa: CASSPSLTRYGYTF

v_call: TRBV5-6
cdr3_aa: CASSRTGGTEAFF

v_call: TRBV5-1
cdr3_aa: CASSFGGSTDTQYF

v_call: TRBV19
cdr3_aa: CASIEREAGEQFF

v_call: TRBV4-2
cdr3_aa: CASSQEMGQGHSPLHF

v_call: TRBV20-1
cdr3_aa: CSARLAGRYQETQYF

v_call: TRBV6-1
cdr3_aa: CASTLLGQGGVTGELFF

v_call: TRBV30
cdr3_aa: CAWSAQRVGYEQYF

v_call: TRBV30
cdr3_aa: CAWNEGQGTEAFF

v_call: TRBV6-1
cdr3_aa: CASSSIGTGGFVYGYTF

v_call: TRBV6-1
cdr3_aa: CASSRQGSGATNEKLFF

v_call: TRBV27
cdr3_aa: CASSPGRVGEQYF

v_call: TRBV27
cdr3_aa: CASSESGGFGSTEAFF

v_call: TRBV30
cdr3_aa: CAWSVRTGGAKLFF

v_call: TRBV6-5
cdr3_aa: CASSYSDQPQHF

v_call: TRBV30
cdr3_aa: CAWSKQGAGQPQHF

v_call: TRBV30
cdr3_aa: CAWSHGYYGYTF

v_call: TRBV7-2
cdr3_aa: CAISVVGRGEQFF

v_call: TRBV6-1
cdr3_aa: CASSSPTPFGRAFF

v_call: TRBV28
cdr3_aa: CASSFTGTSVYNEQFF

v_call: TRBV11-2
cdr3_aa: CASSVLGNEQFF

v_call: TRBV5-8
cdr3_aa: CASSLEGRGEQFF

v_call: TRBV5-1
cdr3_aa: CASSLCRTGGLGDTQYF